The clone carrying this T cell receptor (beta chain) has just one count. The protocol was immunoSEQ multiplex PCR, while the TCRdb copy is restricted to in-frame clones and leaves out a portion. Among more than 2,000,000 clones, 85% to 95% were seen once, and the ten largest hold around 0.14%. Germline assignment: CDR1 MNHEY and CDR2 SMNVEV (reference sequence). The V end lost 7 bases, the J end lost 4 bases, and 19 bases lay between the germline ends. This CDR3 has 15 residues. The sample belongs to a study of shared clonotypes between healthy human individuals. This chain uses TRBV27 with TRBJ1-2; D is unclear. The sequence was obtained from a man younger than 35 in good health. The specimen was naive CD4+ T cells sorted from blood. Described subset: CD45RA+ positively selected. The CDR3 DNA is TGTGCCAGCATGAGGGAAGGCTTCCCAGGCTATGGCTACACCTTC. Protein product: CASMREGFPGYGYTF.